This entry describes one T cell receptor (beta chain). Its antigen is undetermined. Per germline, CDR1 MNHNS and CDR2 SASEGT. CDR3 length equals 13 residues. The record originates from a study of T cells expressing NK-cell markers. At the level of the study: Seropositivity for HCMV was found in most of the eight sequenced donors, with one seronegative. General study findings and limits: Where a few donors were concerned, these clonotypes also led the CD3+CD56-NKG2C+ fraction. A range of about 1.0-7.5% of CD8+ T cells consisted of dominant NKG2C+ clonotypes in 6 or 7 donors.

5'RACE template switching with UMIs produced the TCR beta cDNA. Using the 5' RACE reads, TCRdb records one entry per CDR3 protein without DNA. The data include 300,000 to 500,000 distinct CDR3 sequences; the top ten clones carry around 10%. The specimen was blood T cells: a sorted CD56 or NKG2C T cell subset, CD4+ or CD8+ T cells, or bulk PBMC T cells (not recorded which). This receptor was obtained from a woman aged 45-60 years in good health. V usage is TRBV6-1 and J usage is TRBJ1-4. The CDR3 sequence is CASSEDQFGKLFF.